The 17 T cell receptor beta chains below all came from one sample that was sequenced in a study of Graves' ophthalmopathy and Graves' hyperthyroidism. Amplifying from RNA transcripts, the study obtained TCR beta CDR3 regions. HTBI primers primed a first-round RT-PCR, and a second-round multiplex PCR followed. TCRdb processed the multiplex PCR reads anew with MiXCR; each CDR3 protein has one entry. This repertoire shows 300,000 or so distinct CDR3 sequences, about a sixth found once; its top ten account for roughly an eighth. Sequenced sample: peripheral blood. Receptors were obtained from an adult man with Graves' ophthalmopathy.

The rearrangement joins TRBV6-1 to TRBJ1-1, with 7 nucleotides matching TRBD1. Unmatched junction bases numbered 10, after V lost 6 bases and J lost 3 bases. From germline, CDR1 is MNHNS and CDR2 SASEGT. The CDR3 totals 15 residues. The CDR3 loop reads CASSRYLTGDTEAFF. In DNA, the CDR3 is TGTGCCAGCAGCCGCTACCTAACAGGGGACACTGAAGCTTTCTTT.

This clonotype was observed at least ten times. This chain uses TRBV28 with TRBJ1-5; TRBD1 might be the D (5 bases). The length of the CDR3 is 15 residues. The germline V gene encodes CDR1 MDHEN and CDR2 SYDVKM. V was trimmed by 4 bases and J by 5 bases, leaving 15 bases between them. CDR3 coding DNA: TGTGCCAGCAGTTGGGGCAGGGAAATCTATCAGCCCCAGCATTTT. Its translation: CASSWGREIYQPQHF.

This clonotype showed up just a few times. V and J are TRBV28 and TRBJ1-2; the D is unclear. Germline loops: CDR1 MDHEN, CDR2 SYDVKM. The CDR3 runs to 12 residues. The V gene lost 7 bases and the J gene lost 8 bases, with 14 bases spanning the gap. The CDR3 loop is CASKTRVRGYTF. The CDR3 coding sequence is TGTGCCAGCAAAACGAGGGTCCGCGGCTACACCTTC.

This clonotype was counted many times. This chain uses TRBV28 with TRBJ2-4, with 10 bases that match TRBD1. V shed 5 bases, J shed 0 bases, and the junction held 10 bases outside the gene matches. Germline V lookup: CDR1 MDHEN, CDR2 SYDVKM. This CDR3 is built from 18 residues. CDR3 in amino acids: CASSPRTGGGLAKNIQYF. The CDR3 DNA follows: TGTGCCAGCAGTCCCAGGACAGGGGGTGGTTTAGCCAAAAACATTCAGTACTTC.

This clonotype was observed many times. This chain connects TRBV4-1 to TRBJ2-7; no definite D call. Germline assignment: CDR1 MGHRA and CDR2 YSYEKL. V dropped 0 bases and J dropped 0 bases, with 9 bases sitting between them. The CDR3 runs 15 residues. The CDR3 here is CASSQDALNSYEQYF. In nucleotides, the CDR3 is TGCGCCAGCAGCCAAGATGCCCTAAACTCCTACGAGCAGTACTTC.

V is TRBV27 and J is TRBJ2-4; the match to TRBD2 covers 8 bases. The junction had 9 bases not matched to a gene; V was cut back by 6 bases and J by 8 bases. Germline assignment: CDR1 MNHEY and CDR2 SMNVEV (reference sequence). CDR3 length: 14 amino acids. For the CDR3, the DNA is TGTGCCAGCAGCCTCACGGGAGGGAACTACATTCAGTACTTC. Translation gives CASSLTGGNYIQYF.

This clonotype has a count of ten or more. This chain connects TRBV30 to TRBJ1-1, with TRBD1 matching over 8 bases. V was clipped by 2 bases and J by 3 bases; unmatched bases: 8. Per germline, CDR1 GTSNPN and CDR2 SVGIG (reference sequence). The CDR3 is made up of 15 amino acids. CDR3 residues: CAWSLRDRLDTEAFF. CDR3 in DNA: TGTGCCTGGAGTCTCCGGGACAGGTTGGACACTGAAGCTTTCTTT.

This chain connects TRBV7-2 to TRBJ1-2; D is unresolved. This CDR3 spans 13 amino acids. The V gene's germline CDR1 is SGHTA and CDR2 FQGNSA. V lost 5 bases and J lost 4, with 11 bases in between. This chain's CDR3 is CASSRAGFYGYTF. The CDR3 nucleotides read TGTGCCAGCAGCCGGGCGGGCTTCTATGGCTACACCTTC.

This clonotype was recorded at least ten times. This chain's CDR3 is CASLLGRDTEAFF. In DNA form, the CDR3 reads TGTGCCAGCCTCCTCGGGCGGGACACTGAAGCTTTCTTT. The chain has TRBV6-1 and TRBJ1-1; D gene unclear. CDR1 MNHNS and CDR2 SASEGT come from the germline V gene. V lost 8 bases and J lost 3, with 13 bases in between. The CDR3 spans 13 residues.

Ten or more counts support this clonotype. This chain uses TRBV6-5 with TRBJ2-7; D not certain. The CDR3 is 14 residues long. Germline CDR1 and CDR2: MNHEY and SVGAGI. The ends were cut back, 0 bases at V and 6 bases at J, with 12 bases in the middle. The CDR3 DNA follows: TGTGCCAGCAGTTACTCGCTCGGAGAGAGCGAGCAGTACTTC. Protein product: CASSYSLGESEQYF.

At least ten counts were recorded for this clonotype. The CDR3 region is CASSLSQGASGTGELFF. The DNA for the CDR3 is TGTGCCAGCAGCTTATCGCAGGGGGCAAGTGGCACCGGGGAGCTGTTTTTT. The chain links TRBV7-8 to TRBJ2-2; TRBD1 agrees at 8 bases. The CDR3 totals 17 residues. CDR1 SGHVS and CDR2 FQNEAQ come from the germline V gene. V shed 2 bases, J shed 4 bases, and the junction held 9 bases outside the gene matches.

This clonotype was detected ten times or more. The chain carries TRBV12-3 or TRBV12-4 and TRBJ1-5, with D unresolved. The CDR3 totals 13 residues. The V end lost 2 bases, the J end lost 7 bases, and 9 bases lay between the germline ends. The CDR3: CASSLSQTQPQHF. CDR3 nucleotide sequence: TGTGCCAGCAGTTTAAGCCAGACGCAGCCCCAGCATTTT.

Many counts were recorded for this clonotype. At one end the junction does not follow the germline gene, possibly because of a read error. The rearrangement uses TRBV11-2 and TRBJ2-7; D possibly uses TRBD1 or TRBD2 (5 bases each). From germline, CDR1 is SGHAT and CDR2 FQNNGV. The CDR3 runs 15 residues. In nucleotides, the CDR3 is TGTGCCAGCAGCCTAGACCGGGACGGGATTTACGAGCAGTACTTC. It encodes CASSLDRDGIYEQYF. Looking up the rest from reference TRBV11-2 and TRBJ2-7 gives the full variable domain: EAGVAQSPRYKIIEKRQSVAFWCNPISGHATLYWYQQILGQGPKLLIQFQNNGVVDDSQLPKDRFSAERLKGVDSTLKIQPAKLEDSAVYLCASSLDRDGIYEQYFGPGTRLTVT.

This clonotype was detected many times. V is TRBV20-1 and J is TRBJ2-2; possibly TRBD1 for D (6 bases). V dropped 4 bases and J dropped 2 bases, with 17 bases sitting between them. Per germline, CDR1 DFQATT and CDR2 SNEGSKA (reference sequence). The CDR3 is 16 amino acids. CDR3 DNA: TGCAGTGCTATGCTGGCCGGGACAACAAACACCGGGGAGCTGTTTTTT. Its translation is CSAMLAGTTNTGELFF.

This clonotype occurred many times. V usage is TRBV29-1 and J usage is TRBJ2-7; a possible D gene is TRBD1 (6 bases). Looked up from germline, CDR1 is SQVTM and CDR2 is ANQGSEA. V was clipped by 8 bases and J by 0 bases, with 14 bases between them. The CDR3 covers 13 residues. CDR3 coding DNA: TGCAGCTTTACAGGGACGAGCTCCTACGAGCAGTACTTC. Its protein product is CSFTGTSSYEQYF.

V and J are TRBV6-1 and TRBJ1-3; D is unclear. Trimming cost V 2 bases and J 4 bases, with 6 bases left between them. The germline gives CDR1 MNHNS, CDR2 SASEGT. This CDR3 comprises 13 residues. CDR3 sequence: CASSETAGNTIYF. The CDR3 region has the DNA TGTGCCAGCAGTGAAACCGCCGGAAACACCATATATTTT.

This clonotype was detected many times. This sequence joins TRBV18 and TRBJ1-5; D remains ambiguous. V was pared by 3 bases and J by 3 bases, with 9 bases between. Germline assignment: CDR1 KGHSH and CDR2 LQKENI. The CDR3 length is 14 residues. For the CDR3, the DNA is TGTGCCAGCTCACCGAGACCGGACAATCAGCCCCAGCATTTT. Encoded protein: CASSPRPDNQPQHF. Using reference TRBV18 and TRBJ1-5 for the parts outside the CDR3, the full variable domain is NAGVMQNPRHLVRRRGQEARLRCSPMKGHSHVYWYRQLPEEGLKFMVYLQKENIIDESGMPKERFSAEFPKEGPSILRIQQVVRGDSAAYFCASSPRPDNQPQHFGDGTRLSIL.